This note documents a single T cell receptor beta chain sequence. No antigen is known for it. TCRdb's copy holds only in-frame clones and misses some; the assay was immunoSEQ multiplex PCR. The table records 4,500 to 6,000 clones, 25% to 35% of them present only once. This sample stems from a study of T cells in localized non-small cell lung cancer. Germline values: CDR1 MDHEN, CDR2 SYDVKM. The CDR3 totals 15 residues. Trimming cost V 5 bases and J 0 bases, with 12 bases left between them. Study findings and constraints: Increased T cell density in blood showed an association with longer overall survival. The study found T cell clonality highest in uninvolved adjacent lung, above tumor. For the top 100 tumor clones, a median around 55 also appeared in adjacent lung.

The chain recombines TRBV28 with TRBJ2-3; D is perhaps TRBD2 (6 bases). The receptor's source is a woman between 35 and 75 years old with stage II squamous cell lung carcinoma. The sample consisted of lung tumor tissue, taken before any cancer treatment. The CDR3 sequence: CASSRGGTSTDTQYF. The CDR3 DNA is TGTGCCAGCAGTCGGGGCGGGACGAGCACAGATACGCAGTATTTT.